This TCR beta chain was retrieved from a study of CD8 T cells in Susac syndrome. cDNA came from around 0.54 to 1 ug RNA primed by random hexamers. Coverage of TCR beta CDR3 amplification by immunoSEQ multiplex PCR extended to 54 Vbeta and 13 Jbeta. TCRdb processed the immunoSEQ multiplex PCR reads anew with MiXCR; each CDR3 protein has one entry. The sample yields approximately 110,000 distinct CDR3 sequences, 90% to 95% seen once. Sequencing of TCR beta, carried out with a high-throughput approach, was applied to CD8+ and CD4+ T cells from the blood. Negative isolation yielded CD8+ and CD4+ T cells; FACS enriched TEMRA cells. Sequenced input: CD8+ T cells from PBMCs. The receptor was derived from a human donor with multiple sclerosis.

The CDR3 coding sequence is TGCAGCGTTGTAGTGGGGGAACTATACAATGAGCAGTTCTTC. Translated: CSVVVGELYNEQFF. The chain is built from TRBV29-1 and TRBJ2-1; either TRBD1 or TRBD2 may supply D (5 bases each). Germline V gene sequence: CDR1 SQVTM, CDR2 ANQGSEA. V lost 4 bases, J lost 4 bases, and 14 bases lay in between. This CDR3 is built from 14 residues.